This TCR beta chain comes out of a study of vaccination and CD4 T cells after COVID-19. Study-wide context: The convalescent population consisted of six males and four females, two of whom were of Hispanic ethnicity. According to the study, participants were given two doses of BNT162b2 or mRNA-1273 vaccine. In culture, cells were exposed to overlapping spike peptides from SARS-CoV-2, HCoV-NL63, HCoV-OC43 and HCoV-229E.

This sample's treatment: approximately 10-day PBMC culture with coronavirus spike peptide pools or control peptides (ViraFEST assay). This clonotype was observed a few times. The antigen is undetermined. Germline CDR1 and CDR2: GTSNPN and SVGIG (reference sequence). The CDR3 consists of 14 residues. The ends lost 2 bases at V and 9 bases at J; junction bases unmatched: 5. With the Oncomine TCR Beta short-read assay, DNA from cultured CD4+ T cells was sequenced. Once CD4+ T cells had been cultured, genomic DNA was extracted from them. In TCRdb, the PCR reads were re-called with MiXCR into one record per CDR3 protein. Of about 15,000 distinct CDR3 sequences listed, approximately 80% are singletons.

This chain uses TRBV30 with TRBJ1-6, with 9 bases fitting TRBD1. The receptor was derived from a human donor who received a COVID-19 vaccine. The specimen was CD4+ T cells from blood, cultured in vitro, collected after SARS-CoV-2 vaccination. The CDR3 loop is CAWSTTGGGSPLHF. The CDR3 DNA reads TGTGCCTGGAGTACCACAGGGGGCGGTTCACCCCTCCACTTT.